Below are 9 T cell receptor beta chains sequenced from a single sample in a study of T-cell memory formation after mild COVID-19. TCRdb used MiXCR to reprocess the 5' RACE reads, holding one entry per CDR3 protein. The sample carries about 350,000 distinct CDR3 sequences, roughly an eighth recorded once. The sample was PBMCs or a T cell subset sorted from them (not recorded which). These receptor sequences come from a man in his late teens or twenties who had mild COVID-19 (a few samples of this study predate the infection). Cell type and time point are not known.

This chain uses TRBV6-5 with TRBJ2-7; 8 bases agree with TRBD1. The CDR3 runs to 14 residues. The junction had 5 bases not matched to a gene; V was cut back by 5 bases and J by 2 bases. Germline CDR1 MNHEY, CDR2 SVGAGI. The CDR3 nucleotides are TGTGCCAGCAGTAGGGACAGGCGCGCCTACGAGCAGTACTTC. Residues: CASSRDRRAYEQYF.

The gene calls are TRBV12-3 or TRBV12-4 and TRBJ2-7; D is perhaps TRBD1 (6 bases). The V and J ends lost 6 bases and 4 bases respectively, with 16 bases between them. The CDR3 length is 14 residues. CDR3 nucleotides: TGTGCCAGCAGCCCAATGCAGGGGCTATACGAGCAGTACTTC. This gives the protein CASSPMQGLYEQYF.

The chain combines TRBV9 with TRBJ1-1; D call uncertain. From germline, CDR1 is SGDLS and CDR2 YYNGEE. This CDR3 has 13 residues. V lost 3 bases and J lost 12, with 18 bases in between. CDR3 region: CASSATVDELTFF. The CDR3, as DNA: TGTGCCAGCAGCGCAACAGTGGATGAGCTAACTTTCTTT.

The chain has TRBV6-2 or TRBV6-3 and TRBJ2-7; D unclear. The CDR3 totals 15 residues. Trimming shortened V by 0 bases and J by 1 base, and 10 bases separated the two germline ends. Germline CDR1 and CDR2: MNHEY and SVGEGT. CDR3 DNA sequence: TGTGCCAGCAGTTACTCCGTGTTAGAGTCCTACGAGCAGTACGTC. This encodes CASSYSVLESYEQYV.

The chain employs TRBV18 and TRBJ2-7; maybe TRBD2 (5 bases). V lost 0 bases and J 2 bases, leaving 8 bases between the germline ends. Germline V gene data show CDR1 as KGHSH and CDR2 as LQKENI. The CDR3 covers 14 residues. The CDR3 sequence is CASSPPLLAYEQYF. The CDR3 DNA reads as TGTGCCAGCTCACCACCATTACTAGCCTACGAGCAGTACTTC.

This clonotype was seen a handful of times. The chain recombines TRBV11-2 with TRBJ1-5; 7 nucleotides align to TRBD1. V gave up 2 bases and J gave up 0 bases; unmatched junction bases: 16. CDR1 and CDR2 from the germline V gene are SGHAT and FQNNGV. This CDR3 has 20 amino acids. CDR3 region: CASSLYISGTAWDSNQPQHF. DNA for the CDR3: TGTGCCAGCAGCTTATACATTTCAGGGACAGCCTGGGATAGCAATCAGCCCCAGCATTTT.

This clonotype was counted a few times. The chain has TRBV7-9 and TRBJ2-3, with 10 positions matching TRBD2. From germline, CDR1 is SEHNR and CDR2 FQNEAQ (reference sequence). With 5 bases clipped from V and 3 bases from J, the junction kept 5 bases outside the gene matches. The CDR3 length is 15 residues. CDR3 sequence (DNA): TGTGCCAGCAGCGCAGGACTAGCGGAGACAGATACGCAGTATTTT. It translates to CASSAGLAETDTQYF. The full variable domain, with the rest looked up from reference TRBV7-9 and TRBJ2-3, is DTGVSQNPRHKITKRGQNVTFRCDPISEHNRLYWYRQTLGQGPEFLTYFQNEAQLEKSRLLSDRFSAERPKGSFSTLEIQRTEQGDSAMYLCASSAGLAETDTQYFGPGTRLTVL.

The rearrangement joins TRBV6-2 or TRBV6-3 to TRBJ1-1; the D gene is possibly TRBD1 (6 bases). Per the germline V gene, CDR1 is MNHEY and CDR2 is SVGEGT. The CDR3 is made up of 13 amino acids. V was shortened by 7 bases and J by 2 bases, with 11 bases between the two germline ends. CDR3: CASIPTGNTEAFF. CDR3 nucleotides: TGTGCCAGCATCCCGACAGGAAACACTGAAGCTTTCTTT.

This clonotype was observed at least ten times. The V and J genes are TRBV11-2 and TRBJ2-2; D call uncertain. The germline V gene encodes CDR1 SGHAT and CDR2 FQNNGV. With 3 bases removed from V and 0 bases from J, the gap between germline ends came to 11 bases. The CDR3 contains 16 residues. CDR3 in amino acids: CASSFRHPTNTGELFF. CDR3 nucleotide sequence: TGTGCCAGCAGCTTCAGGCACCCCACGAACACCGGGGAGCTGTTTTTT. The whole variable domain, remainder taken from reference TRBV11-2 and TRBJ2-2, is EAGVAQSPRYKIIEKRQSVAFWCNPISGHATLYWYQQILGQGPKLLIQFQNNGVVDDSQLPKDRFSAERLKGVDSTLKIQPAKLEDSAVYLCASSFRHPTNTGELFFGEGSRLTVL.